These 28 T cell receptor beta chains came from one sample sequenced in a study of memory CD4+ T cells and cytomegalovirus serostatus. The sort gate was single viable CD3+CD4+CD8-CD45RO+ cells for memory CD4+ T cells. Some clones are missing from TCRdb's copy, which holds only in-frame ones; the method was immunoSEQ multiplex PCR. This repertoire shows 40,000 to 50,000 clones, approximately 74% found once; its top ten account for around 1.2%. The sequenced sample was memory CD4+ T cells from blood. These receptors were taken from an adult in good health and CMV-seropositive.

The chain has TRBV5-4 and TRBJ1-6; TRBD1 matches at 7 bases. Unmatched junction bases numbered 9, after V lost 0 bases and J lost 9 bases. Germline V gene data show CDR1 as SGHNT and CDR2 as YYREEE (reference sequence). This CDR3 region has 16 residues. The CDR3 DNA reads TGTGCCAGCAGCTTGGGCCAGGGGGGCTTACTTTCACCCCTCCACTTT. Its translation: CASSLGQGGLLSPLHF.

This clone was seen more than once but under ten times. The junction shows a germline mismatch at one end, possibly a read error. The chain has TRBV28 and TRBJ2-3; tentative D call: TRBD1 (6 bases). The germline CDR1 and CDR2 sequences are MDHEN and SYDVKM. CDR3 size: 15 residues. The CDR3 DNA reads TGTGCCAGCAGTTTAACCTCGGACAGTACAGATACGCAATCTTTT. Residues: CASSLTSDSTDTQSF.

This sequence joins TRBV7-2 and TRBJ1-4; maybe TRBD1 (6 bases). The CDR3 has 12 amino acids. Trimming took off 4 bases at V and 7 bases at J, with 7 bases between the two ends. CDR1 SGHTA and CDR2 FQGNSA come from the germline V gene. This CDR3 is CASSSQGEKLFF. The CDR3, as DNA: TGTGCCAGCAGCTCACAGGGTGAAAAACTGTTTTTT.

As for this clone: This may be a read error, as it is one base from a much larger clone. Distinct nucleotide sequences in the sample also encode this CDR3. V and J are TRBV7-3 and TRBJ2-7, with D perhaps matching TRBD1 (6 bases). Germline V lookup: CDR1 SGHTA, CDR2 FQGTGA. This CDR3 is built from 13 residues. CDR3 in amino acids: CASSAQGFGEQYF. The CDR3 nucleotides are TGTGCTAGCAGCGCTCAGGGGTTTGGCGAGCAGTACTTC.

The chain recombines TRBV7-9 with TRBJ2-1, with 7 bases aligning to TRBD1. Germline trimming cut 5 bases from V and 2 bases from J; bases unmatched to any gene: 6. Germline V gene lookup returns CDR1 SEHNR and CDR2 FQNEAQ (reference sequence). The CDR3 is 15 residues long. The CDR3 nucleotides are TGTGCCAGCAGCCATCGGGACAGAACCTACAATGAGCAGTTCTTC. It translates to CASSHRDRTYNEQFF.

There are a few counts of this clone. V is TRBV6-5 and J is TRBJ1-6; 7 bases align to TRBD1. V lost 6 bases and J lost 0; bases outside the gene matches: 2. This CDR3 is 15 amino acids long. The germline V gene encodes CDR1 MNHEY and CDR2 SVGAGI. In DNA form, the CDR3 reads TGTGCCAGCAGCCGACAGGGCTCCTATAATTCACCCCTCCACTTT. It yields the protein CASSRQGSYNSPLHF.

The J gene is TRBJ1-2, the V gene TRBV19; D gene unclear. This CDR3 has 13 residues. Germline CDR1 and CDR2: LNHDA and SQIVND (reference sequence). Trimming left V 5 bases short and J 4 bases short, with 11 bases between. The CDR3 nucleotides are TGTGCCAGTAGTCTCGCCGGCTCCTATGGCTACACCTTC. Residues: CASSLAGSYGYTF. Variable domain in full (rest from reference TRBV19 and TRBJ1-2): DGGITQSPKYLFRKEGQNVTLSCEQNLNHDAMYWYRQDPGQGLRLIYYSQIVNDFQKGDIAEGYSVSREKKESFPLTVTSAQKNPTAFYLCASSLAGSYGYTFGSGTRLTVV.

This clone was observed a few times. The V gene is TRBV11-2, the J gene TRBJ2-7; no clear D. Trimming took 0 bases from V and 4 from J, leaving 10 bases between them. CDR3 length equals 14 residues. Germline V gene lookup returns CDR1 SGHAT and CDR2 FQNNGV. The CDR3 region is CASSLDPLPYEQYF. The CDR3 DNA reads TGTGCCAGCAGCTTAGATCCCCTCCCGTACGAGCAGTACTTC.

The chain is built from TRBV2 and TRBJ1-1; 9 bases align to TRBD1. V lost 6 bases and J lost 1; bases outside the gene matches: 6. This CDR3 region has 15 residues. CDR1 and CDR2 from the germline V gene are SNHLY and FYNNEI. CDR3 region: CASRGGTGWNTEAFF. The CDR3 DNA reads TGTGCCAGCAGGGGGGGGACAGGGTGGAACACTGAAGCTTTCTTT.

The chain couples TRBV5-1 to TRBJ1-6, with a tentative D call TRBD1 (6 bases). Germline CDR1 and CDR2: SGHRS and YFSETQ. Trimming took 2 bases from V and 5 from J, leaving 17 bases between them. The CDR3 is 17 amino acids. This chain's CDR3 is CASSLWGLQTHNSPLHF. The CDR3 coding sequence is TGCGCCAGCAGCTTATGGGGGCTCCAGACGCATAATTCACCCCTCCACTTT.

The CDR3 sequence is CASSYVSGLGYNEQFF. CDR3 in DNA: TGTGCCAGCAGTTACGTCTCGGGACTAGGTTACAATGAGCAGTTCTTC. The chain recombines TRBV6-5 with TRBJ2-1, with 8 bases lining up with TRBD2. This CDR3 is 16 amino acids long. Germline values: CDR1 MNHEY, CDR2 SVGAGI. The trim removed 2 bases at V and 4 bases at J, leaving 7 bases unmatched.

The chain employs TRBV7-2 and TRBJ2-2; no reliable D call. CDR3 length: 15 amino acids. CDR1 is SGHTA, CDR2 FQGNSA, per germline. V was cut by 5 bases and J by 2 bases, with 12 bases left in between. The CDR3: CASSPTGPNTGELFF. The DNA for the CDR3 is TGTGCCAGCAGCCCGACGGGTCCCAACACCGGGGAGCTGTTTTTT.

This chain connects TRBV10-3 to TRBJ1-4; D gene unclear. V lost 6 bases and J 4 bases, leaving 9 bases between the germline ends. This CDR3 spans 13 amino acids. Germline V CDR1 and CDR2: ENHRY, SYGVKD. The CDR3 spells CAIRDENNEKLFF. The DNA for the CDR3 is TGTGCCATCAGGGACGAAAATAATGAAAAACTGTTTTTT.

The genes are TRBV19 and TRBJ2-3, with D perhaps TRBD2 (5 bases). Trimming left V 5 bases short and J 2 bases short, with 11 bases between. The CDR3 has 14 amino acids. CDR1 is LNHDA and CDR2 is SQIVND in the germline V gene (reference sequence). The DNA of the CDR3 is TGTGCCAGTAGTCGTGGAGGAGACACAGATACGCAGTATTTT. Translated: CASSRGGDTDTQYF.

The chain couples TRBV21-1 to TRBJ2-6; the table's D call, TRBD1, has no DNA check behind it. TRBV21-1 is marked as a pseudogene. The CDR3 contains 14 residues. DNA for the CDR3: TGTGCCAGCGTAGGGGCGTTTGGGGCCAACGTCCTGACTTTC. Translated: CASVGAFGANVLTF.

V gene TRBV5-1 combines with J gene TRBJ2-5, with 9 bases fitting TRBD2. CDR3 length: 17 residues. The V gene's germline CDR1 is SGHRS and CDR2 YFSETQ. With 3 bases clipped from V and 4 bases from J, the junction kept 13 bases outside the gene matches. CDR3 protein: CASSSSPGGGGPETQYF. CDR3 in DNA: TGCGCCAGCAGCTCCTCCCCGGGCGGGGGGGGGCCAGAGACCCAGTACTTC. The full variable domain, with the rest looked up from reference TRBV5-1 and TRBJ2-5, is KAGVTQTPRYLIKTRGQQVTLSCSPISGHRSVSWYQQTPGQGLQFLFEYFSETQRNKGNFPGRFSGRQFSNSRSEMNVSTLELGDSALYLCASSSSPGGGGPETQYFGPGTRLLVL.

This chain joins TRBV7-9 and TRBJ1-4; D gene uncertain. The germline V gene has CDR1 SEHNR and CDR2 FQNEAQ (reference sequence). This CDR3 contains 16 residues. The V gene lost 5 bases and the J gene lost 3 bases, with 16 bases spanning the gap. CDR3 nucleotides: TGTGCCAGCAGCCGCCGTAGTATAGGAGCTAATGAAAAACTGTTTTTT. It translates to CASSRRSIGANEKLFF. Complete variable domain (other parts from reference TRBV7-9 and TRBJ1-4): DTGVSQNPRHKITKRGQNVTFRCDPISEHNRLYWYRQTLGQGPEFLTYFQNEAQLEKSRLLSDRFSAERPKGSFSTLEIQRTEQGDSAMYLCASSRRSIGANEKLFFGSGTQLSVL.

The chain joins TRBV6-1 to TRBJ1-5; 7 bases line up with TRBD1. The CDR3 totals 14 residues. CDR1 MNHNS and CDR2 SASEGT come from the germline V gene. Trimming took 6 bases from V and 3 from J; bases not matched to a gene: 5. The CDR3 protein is CASRMGQNNQPQHF. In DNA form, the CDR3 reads TGTGCCAGCAGAATGGGACAGAACAATCAGCCCCAGCATTTT.

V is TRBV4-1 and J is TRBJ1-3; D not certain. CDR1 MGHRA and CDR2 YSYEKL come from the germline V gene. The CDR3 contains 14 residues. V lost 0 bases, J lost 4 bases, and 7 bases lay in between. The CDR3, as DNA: TGCGCCAGCAGCCAAGATACGGGGGGAAACACCATATATTTT. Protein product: CASSQDTGGNTIYF.

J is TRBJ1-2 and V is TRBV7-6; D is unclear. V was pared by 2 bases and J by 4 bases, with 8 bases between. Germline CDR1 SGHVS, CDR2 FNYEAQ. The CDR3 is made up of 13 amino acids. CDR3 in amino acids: CASSLTHAYGYTF. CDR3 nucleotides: TGTGCCAGCAGCTTAACGCATGCCTATGGCTACACCTTC. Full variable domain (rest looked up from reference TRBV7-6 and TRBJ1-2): GAGVSQSPRYKVTKRGQDVALRCDPISGHVSLYWYRQALGQGPEFLTYFNYEAQQDKSGLPNDRFSAERPEGSISTLTIQRTEQRDSAMYRCASSLTHAYGYTFGSGTRLTVV.

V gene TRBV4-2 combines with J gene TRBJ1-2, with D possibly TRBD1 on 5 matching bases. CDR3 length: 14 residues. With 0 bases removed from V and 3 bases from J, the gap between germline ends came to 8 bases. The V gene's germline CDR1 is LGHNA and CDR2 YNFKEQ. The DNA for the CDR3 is TGTGCCAGCAGCCAAGATCGGGGGGACTATGGCTACACCTTC. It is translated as CASSQDRGDYGYTF.

The CDR3 sequence: CASSPQGGGNSPLHF. The CDR3 DNA reads TGTGCCAGCAGTCCACAGGGGGGCGGTAATTCACCCCTCCACTTT. The J gene is TRBJ1-6, the V gene TRBV28; 8 nucleotides line up with TRBD1. This CDR3 has 15 amino acids. J was trimmed by 6 bases and V by 5 bases; bases with no gene match: 6. Germline V gene data show CDR1 as MDHEN and CDR2 as SYDVKM.

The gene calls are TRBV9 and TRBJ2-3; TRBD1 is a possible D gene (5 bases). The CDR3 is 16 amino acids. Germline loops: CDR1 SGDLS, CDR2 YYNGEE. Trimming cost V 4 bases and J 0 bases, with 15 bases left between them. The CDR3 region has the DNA TGTGCCAGCAGCCGACAACCGACAGCTAGCACAGATACGCAGTATTTT. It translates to CASSRQPTASTDTQYF.

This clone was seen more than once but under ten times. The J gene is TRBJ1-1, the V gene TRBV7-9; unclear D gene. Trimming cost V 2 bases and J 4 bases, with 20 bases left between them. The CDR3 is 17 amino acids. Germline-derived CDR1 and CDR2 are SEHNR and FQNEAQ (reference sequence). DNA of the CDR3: TGTGCCAGCAGCTTATACTCGGGCAGCCCAGCGAGCACTGAAGCTTTCTTT. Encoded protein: CASSLYSGSPASTEAFF.

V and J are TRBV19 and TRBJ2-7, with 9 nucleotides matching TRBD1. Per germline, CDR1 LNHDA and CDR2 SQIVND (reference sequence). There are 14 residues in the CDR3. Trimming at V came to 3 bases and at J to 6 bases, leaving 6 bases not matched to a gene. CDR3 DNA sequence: TGTGCCAGTAGTATTTTAGGGACAGGGAGCGAGCAGTACTTC. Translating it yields CASSILGTGSEQYF.

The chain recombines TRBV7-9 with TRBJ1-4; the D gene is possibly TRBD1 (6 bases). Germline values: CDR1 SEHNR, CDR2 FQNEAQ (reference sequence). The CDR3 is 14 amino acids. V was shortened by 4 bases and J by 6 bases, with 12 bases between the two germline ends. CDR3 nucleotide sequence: TGTGCCAGCAGCTCTTCAGGGGCGGATGAAAAACTGTTTTTT. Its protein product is CASSSSGADEKLFF.

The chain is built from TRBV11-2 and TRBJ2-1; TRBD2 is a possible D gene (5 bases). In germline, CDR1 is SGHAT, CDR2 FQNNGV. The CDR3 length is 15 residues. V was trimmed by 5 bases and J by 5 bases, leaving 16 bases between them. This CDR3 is CASSPGSGLDNEQFF. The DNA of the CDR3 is TGTGCCAGCAGCCCGGGATCCGGGCTCGACAATGAGCAGTTCTTC. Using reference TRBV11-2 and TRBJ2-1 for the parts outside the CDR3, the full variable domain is EAGVAQSPRYKIIEKRQSVAFWCNPISGHATLYWYQQILGQGPKLLIQFQNNGVVDDSQLPKDRFSAERLKGVDSTLKIQPAKLEDSAVYLCASSPGSGLDNEQFFGPGTRLTVL.

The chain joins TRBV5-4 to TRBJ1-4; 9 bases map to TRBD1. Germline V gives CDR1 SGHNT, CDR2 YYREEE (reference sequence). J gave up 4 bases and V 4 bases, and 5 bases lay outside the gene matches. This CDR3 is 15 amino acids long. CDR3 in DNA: TGTGCCAGCAGCGCTCCGGGACAGGGTAATGAAAAACTGTTTTTT. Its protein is CASSAPGQGNEKLFF.